This TCR beta chain was found in a study of shared clonotypes between healthy human individuals. For the study at large: Three men and a couple of women, aged 18 to 49, were donors.

A few counts support this clone. Every subset's genomic DNA went evenly onto several immunoSEQ plates. In the authors' workflow: Junction-only sequences without quality scores were provided by ImmunoSEQ, so filtering was different. The repertoire was sequenced with immunoSEQ multiplex PCR; TCRdb's copy has only in-frame clones and lacks some. V and J calls and clone size are copied from that table; D and trimming were computed from the DNA. The sample contains about 2 million clones, 85% to 95% of which appear only once. The CDR3 has 18 amino acids. CDR1 is SGHRS and CDR2 is YFSETQ in the germline V gene. V lost 7 bases, J lost 9 bases, and 18 bases stayed unmatched. The donor cohort consisted entirely of Caucasian adults residing in Nashville, Tennessee.

The sequence derives from a man between 18 and 35 years old in good health. This chain uses TRBV5-1 with TRBJ2-1, with 14 bases matching TRBD2. Specimen: naive CD4+ T cells sorted from blood. Subset indicated: CD45RA+ positively selected. In DNA form, the CDR3 reads TGCGCCAGCTACCGCCTATCGGGACTAGCGGGAGTAGCAAGTGAGCAGTTCTTC. This gives the protein CASYRLSGLAGVASEQFF.